The next 10 T cell receptor beta chains were all read from a single sample in a study of cytomegalovirus exposure and HLA in healthy donors. In the PCR, 60 Vbeta and 13 Jbeta primers were used. The table came from immunoSEQ multiplex PCR; TCRdb's copy has only in-frame clones and leaves some out. The sample lists some 140,000 clones; roughly 78% were seen once. The material sequenced was PBMCs. The receptors shown here come from a man in his fifties or sixties in good health and CMV-seropositive.

This rearrangement joins TRBV6-5 to TRBJ1-1, with D uncertain. CDR3 length: 15 amino acids. V dropped 6 bases and J dropped 0 bases, with 14 bases sitting between them. Germline V gene data show CDR1 as MNHEY and CDR2 as SVGAGI. For the CDR3, the DNA is TGTGCCAGCAGGCTGGGAGGGCCGGTGAACACTGAAGCTTTCTTT. This gives the protein CASRLGGPVNTEAFF.

The chain uses TRBV27 and TRBJ1-4; TRBD1 aligns across 8 bases. The CDR3 extends over 14 amino acids. Per germline, CDR1 MNHEY and CDR2 SMNVEV (reference sequence). The trim removed 3 bases at V and 10 bases at J, leaving 7 bases unmatched. The CDR3: CASSLRQGTGKLFF. CDR3 nucleotides: TGTGCCAGCAGTTTGCGACAGGGGACGGGAAAACTGTTTTTT.

V usage is TRBV4-2 and J usage is TRBJ1-2; 9 bases map to TRBD1. The junction had 4 bases not matched to a gene; V was cut back by 4 bases and J by 1 base. The CDR3 is made up of 15 amino acids. Looked up from germline, CDR1 is LGHNA and CDR2 is YNFKEQ. Written as DNA, the CDR3 is TGTGCCAGCAGCCCCCGACAGGGGGGTAACTATGGCTACACCTTC. Translation: CASSPRQGGNYGYTF.

This clone appeared a single time. The rearrangement joins TRBV2 to TRBJ1-1, with 10 bases that match TRBD1. Germline CDR1 SNHLY, CDR2 FYNNEI. This CDR3 region has 16 residues. The V gene end was trimmed by 3 bases and the J gene end by 1 base; junction bases not matched to a gene: 5. CDR3 amino acids: CASSDRGQGRNTEAFF. The CDR3 DNA sequence: TGTGCCAGCAGTGATCGGGGACAGGGGCGGAACACTGAAGCTTTCTTT.

J is TRBJ2-1 and V is TRBV7-9; D ambiguous. Germline CDR1 and CDR2: SEHNR and FQNEAQ (reference sequence). V was cut by 9 bases and J by 3 bases, with 9 bases left in between. CDR3 size: 12 residues. The CDR3 DNA reads TGTGCCAGAACCGGTAGCTACAATGAGCAGTTCTTC. Translated, it gives CARTGSYNEQFF.

This clone was seen a few times. The chain recombines TRBV2 with TRBJ1-1; D is possibly TRBD1 (6 bases). V gave up 5 bases and J gave up 1 base, with 17 bases separating them. Per germline, CDR1 SNHLY and CDR2 FYNNEI. The CDR3 length is 16 residues. For the CDR3, the DNA is TGTGCCAGCAGTCTAACGGGACACGAAAAGAACACTGAAGCTTTCTTT. Its protein product is CASSLTGHEKNTEAFF.

The sample holds one count of this clone. The genes are TRBV6-4 and TRBJ1-1; 10 positions agree with TRBD1. Germline V gene data show CDR1 as MRHNA and CDR2 as SNTAGT. V lost 3 bases and J lost 5; bases outside the gene matches: 6. The CDR3 runs 15 residues. This chain's CDR3 is CASSERDRGETEAFF. In DNA form, the CDR3 reads TGTGCCAGCAGTGAGAGGGACAGGGGTGAAACTGAAGCTTTCTTT.

The sample holds a few counts of this clone. This chain links TRBV11-2 with TRBJ1-2; D is possibly TRBD1 (5 bases). Germline V gene lookup returns CDR1 SGHAT and CDR2 FQNNGV. CDR3 length: 15 amino acids. Trimming removed 4 bases at V and 7 bases at J, with 19 bases between. Written as DNA, the CDR3 is TGTGCCAGCAGCTCACTCAAGGGGAGGGAACCTGGCTACACCTTC. This translates into CASSSLKGREPGYTF.

Comments on this clone: Mismatch with germline at one junction end may stem from a read error. This chain links TRBV7-7 with TRBJ1-5; a possible D gene is TRBD1 (6 bases). CDR1 and CDR2 from the germline V gene are SSHAT and FNYEAQ (reference sequence). This CDR3 has 16 amino acids. The CDR3 sequence: CASSLEGTKDNQPQHF. CDR3 DNA: TGTGCTAGCAGCTTAGAGGGGACAAAAGACAATCAGCCCCAGCATTTT.

The chain uses TRBV4-3 and TRBJ1-2, with 7 bases identical to TRBD1. Trimming cost V 1 base and J 4 bases; bases outside gene matches: 6. The CDR3 is 15 amino acids. Germline V gene sequence: CDR1 LGHNA, CDR2 YSLEER. CDR3 bases: TGCGCCAGCAGCCAAGTACAGGGGCCGGGCTATGGCTACACCTTC. Translating gives CASSQVQGPGYGYTF.